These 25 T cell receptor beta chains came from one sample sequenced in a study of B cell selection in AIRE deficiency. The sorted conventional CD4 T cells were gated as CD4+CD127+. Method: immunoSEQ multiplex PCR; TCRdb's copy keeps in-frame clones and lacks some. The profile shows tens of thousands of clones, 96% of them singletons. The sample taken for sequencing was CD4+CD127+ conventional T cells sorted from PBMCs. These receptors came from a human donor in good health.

The CDR3 loop reads CASSYPKRELEETQYF. For the CDR3, the DNA is TGTGCCAGCAGTTACCCAAAGCGGGAGTTGGAAGAGACCCAGTACTTC. The V and J genes are TRBV6-6 and TRBJ2-5; TRBD2 aligns across 8 bases. After removal of 2 bases from V and 3 bases from J, the junction contained 8 bases not matched to a gene. The CDR3 totals 16 residues. CDR1 and CDR2 from the germline V gene are MNHNY and SVGAGI (reference sequence).

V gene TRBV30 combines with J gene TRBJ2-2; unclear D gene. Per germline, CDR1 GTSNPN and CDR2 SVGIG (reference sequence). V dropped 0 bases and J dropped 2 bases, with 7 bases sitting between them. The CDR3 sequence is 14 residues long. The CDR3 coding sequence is TGTGCCTGGAGTGTAACAGCCAACACCGGGGAGCTGTTTTTT. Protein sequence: CAWSVTANTGELFF.

CDR3 in amino acids: CASSLGLASTGELFF. The CDR3 DNA is TGTGCCAGCAGCTTGGGCTTAGCGAGTACCGGGGAGCTGTTTTTT. This chain connects TRBV7-3 to TRBJ2-2; D perhaps matches TRBD2 (5 bases). This CDR3 has 15 amino acids. Looked up from germline, CDR1 is SGHTA and CDR2 is FQGTGA. V lost 3 bases to trimming and J lost 5 bases, with 13 bases between them. Filled out from reference TRBV7-3 and TRBJ2-2, the complete variable domain reads GAGVSQTPSNKVTEKGKYVELRCDPISGHTALYWYRQSLGQGPEFLIYFQGTGAADDSGLPNDRFFAVRPEGSVSTLKIQRTERGDSAVYLCASSLGLASTGELFFGEGSRLTVL.

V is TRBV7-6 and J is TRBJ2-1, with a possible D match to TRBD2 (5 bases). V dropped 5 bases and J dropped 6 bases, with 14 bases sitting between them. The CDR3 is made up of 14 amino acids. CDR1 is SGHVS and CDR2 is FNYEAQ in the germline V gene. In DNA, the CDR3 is TGTGCCAGCAGCGCGGGCCCTACCTCCAATGAGCAGTTCTTC. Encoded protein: CASSAGPTSNEQFF.

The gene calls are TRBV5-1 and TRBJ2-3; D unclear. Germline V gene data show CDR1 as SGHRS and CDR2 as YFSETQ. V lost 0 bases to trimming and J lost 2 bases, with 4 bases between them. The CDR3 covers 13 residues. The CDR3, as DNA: TGCGCCAGCAGCTTGGGCCCCACAGATACGCAGTATTTT. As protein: CASSLGPTDTQYF.

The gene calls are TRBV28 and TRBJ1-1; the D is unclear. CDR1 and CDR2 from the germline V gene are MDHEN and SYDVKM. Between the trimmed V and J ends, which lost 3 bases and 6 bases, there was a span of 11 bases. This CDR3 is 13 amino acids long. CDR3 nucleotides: TGTGCCAGCAGTTTTGATGGCCCCGCTGAAGCTTTCTTT. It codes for CASSFDGPAEAFF.

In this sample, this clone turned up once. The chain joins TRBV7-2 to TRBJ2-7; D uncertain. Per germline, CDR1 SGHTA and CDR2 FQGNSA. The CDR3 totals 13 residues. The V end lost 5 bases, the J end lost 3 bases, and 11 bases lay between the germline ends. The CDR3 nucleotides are TGTGCCAGCAGCCCGGAGTATGGCTACGAGCAGTACTTC. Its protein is CASSPEYGYEQYF.

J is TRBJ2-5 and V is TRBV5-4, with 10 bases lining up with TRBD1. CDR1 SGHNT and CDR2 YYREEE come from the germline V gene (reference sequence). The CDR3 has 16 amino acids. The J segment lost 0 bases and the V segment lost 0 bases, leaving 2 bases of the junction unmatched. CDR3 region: CASSLATGGYQETQYF. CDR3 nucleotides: TGTGCCAGCAGCTTGGCGACAGGGGGCTACCAAGAGACCCAGTACTTC.

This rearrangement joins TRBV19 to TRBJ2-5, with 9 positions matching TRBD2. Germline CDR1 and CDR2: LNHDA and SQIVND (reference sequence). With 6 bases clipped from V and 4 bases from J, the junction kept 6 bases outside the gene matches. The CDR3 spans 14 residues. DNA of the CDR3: TGTGCCAGTAGGGGGACTAGCCGGGGAGAGACCCAGTACTTC. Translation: CASRGTSRGETQYF.

CDR3 sequence (DNA): TGTGCCAGCAGGGACAGCTTAGGCGAGCAGTACTTC. Translation gives CASRDSLGEQYF. The gene calls are TRBV2 and TRBJ2-7; perhaps TRBD1 as D (6 bases). The germline gives CDR1 SNHLY, CDR2 FYNNEI. The CDR3 runs to 12 residues. V was cut by 6 bases and J by 6 bases, with 12 bases left in between.

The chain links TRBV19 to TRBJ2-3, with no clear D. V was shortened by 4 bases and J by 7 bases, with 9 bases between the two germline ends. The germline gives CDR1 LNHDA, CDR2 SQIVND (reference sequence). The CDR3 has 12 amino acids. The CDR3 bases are TGTGCCAGTAGTACTCCCCGTTATACGCAGTATTTT. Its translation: CASSTPRYTQYF.

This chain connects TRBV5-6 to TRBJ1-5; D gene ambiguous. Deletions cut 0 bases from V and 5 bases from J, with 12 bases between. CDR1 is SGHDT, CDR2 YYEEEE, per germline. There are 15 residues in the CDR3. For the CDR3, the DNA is TGTGCCAGCAGCTTGGAGGGCGGAACAGATCAGCCCCAGCATTTT. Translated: CASSLEGGTDQPQHF.

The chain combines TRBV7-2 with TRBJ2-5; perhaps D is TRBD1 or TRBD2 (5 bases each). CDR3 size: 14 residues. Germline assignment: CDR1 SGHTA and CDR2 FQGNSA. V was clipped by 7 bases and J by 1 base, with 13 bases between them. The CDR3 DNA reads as TGTGCCAGCACCCGCCCCGGGGCCCAAGAGACCCAGTACTTC. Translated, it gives CASTRPGAQETQYF. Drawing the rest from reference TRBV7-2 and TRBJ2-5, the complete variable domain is GAGVSQSPSNKVTEKGKDVELRCDPISGHTALYWYRQSLGQGLEFLIYFQGNSAPDKSGLPSDRFSAERTGGSVSTLTIQRTQQEDSAVYLCASTRPGAQETQYFGPGTRLLVL.

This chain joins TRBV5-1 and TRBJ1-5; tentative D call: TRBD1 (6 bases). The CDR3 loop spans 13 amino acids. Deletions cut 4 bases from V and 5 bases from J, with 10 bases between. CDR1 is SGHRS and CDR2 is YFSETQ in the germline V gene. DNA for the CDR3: TGCGCCAGCAGCCTCCGGACAGATCAGCCCCAGCATTTT. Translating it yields CASSLRTDQPQHF. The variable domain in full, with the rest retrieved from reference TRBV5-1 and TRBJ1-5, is KAGVTQTPRYLIKTRGQQVTLSCSPISGHRSVSWYQQTPGQGLQFLFEYFSETQRNKGNFPGRFSGRQFSNSRSEMNVSTLELGDSALYLCASSLRTDQPQHFGDGTRLSIL.

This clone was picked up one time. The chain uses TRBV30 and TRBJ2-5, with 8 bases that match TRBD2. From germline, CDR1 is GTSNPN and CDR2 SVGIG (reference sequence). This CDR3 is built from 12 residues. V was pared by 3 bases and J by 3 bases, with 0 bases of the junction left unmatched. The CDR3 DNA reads TGTGCCTGGAGGGGACTAGAAGAGACCCAGTACTTC. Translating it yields CAWRGLEETQYF. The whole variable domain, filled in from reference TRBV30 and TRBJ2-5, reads SQTIHQWPATLVQPVGSPLSLECTVEGTSNPNLYWYRQAAGRGLQLLFYSVGIGQISSEVPQNLSASRPQDRQFILSSKKLLLSDSGFYLCAWRGLEETQYFGPGTRLLVL.

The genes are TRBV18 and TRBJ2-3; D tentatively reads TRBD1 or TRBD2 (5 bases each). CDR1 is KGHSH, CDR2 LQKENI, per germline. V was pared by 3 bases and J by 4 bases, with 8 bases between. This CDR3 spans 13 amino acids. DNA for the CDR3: TGTGCCAGCTCACCGGGGGTTCCAGATACGCAGTATTTT. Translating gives CASSPGVPDTQYF.

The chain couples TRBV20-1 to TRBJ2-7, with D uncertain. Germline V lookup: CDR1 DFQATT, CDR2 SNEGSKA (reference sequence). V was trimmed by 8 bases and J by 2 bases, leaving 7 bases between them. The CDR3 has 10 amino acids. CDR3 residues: CSTGAYEQYF. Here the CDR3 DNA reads TGCAGTACTGGGGCCTACGAGCAGTACTTC.

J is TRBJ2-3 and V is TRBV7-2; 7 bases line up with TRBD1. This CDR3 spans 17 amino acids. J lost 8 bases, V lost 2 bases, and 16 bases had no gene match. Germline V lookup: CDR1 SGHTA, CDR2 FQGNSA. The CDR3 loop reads CASSLSNPGQTSGTQYF. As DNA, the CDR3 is TGTGCCAGCAGCTTATCGAACCCGGGACAGACGTCGGGTACGCAGTATTTT.

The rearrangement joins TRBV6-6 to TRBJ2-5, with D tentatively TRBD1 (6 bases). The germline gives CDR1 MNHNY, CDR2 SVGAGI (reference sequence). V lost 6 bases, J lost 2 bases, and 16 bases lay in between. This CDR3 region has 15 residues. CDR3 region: CASRSGTPAQETQYF. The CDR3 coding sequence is TGTGCCAGCAGGTCCGGGACACCAGCTCAAGAGACCCAGTACTTC.

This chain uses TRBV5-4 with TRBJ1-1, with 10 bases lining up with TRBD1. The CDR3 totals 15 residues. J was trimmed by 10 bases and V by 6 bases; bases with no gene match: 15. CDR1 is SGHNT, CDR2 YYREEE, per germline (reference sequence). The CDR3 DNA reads TGTGCCAGCATACCTCCGGGACAGGGGCTTTTGGGAGCTTTCTTT. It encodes CASIPPGQGLLGAFF.

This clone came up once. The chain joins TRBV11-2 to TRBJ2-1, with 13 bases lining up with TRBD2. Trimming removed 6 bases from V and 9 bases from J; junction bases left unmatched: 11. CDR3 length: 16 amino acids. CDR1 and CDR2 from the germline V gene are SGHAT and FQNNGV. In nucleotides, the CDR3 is TGTGCCAGCAGTTCTCGACTAGCGGGAGGAGAGGGTGAGCAGTTCTTC. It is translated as CASSSRLAGGEGEQFF.

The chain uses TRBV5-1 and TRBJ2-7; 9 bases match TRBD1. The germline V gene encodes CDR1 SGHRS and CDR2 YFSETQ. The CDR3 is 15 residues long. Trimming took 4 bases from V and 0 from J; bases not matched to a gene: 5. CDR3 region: CASSKGTGRSYEQYF. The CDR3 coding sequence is TGCGCCAGCAGCAAGGGGACAGGGCGCTCCTACGAGCAGTACTTC.

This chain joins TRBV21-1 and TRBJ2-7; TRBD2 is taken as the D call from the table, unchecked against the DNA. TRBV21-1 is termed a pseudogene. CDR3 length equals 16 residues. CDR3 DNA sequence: TGTGCCAGCAGCAAATGGGATGGTGGGAGTGGATACGAGCAGTACTTC. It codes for CASSKWDGGSGYEQYF.

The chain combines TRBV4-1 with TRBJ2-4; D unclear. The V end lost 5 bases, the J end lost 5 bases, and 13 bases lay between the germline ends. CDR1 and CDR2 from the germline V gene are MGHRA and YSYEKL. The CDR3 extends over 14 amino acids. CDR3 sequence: CASSEPWKENIQYF. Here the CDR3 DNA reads TGCGCCAGCAGCGAGCCCTGGAAGGAAAACATTCAGTACTTC.

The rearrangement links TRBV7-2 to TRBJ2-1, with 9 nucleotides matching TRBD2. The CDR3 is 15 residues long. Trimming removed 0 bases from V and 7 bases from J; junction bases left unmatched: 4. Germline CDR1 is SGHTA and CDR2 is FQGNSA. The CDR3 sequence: CASSLASGRWNEQFF. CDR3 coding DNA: TGTGCCAGCAGCTTAGCAAGCGGGAGGTGGAATGAGCAGTTCTTC. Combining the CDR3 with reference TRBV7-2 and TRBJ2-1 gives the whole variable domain GAGVSQSPSNKVTEKGKDVELRCDPISGHTALYWYRQSLGQGLEFLIYFQGNSAPDKSGLPSDRFSAERTGGSVSTLTIQRTQQEDSAVYLCASSLASGRWNEQFFGPGTRLTVL.